There are a few counts of the clone carrying this TCR beta chain. What it binds is unknown. This sample is drawn from a study of T-cell reconstitution after alpha-beta-depleted transplantation in children. Study-wide results and limits: The study traced high day-60 TCRbeta diversity in some patients to surviving recipient T cells and thymic progenitors. At around two months after transplant, the alpha-beta T cells were reportedly derived from several hundred expanded clones that came from non-depleted graft cells. At the one-year point after transplant, T-cell counts and TCRbeta diversity were found to come mostly from T cells that had been newly produced.

Researchers prepared the TCRbeta library using unique molecular identifiers, the study reports. From the PCR reads, TCRdb called clonotypes with MiXCR, one entry per CDR3 protein. In the table there are around 60,000 distinct CDR3 sequences, roughly 45% of which are singletons. The sample here was PBMCs, mostly from graft donor cells, taken 360 days after TCRalphabeta/CD19-depleted stem cell transplant. This receptor was obtained from a male patient aged 10-17 years who had a stem cell transplant for acute lymphoblastic leukemia, so the T cells may come from the graft donor.

The CDR3 sequence is CASSGGNSNQPQHF. CDR3 nucleotide sequence: TGTGCCAGCAGTGGGGGTAATAGCAATCAGCCCCAGCATTTT. This chain links TRBV2 with TRBJ1-5, with no clear D. The germline V and J ends were trimmed by 4 bases and 0 bases, with 7 bases remaining between them. Per the germline V gene, CDR1 is SNHLY and CDR2 is FYNNEI. There are 14 residues in the CDR3. Variable domain in full (rest from reference TRBV2 and TRBJ1-5): EPEVTQTPSHQVTQMGQEVILRCVPISNHLYFYWYRQILGQKVEFLVSFYNNEISEKSEIFDDQFSVERPDGSNFTLKIRSTKLEDSAMYFCASSGGNSNQPQHFGDGTRLSIL.